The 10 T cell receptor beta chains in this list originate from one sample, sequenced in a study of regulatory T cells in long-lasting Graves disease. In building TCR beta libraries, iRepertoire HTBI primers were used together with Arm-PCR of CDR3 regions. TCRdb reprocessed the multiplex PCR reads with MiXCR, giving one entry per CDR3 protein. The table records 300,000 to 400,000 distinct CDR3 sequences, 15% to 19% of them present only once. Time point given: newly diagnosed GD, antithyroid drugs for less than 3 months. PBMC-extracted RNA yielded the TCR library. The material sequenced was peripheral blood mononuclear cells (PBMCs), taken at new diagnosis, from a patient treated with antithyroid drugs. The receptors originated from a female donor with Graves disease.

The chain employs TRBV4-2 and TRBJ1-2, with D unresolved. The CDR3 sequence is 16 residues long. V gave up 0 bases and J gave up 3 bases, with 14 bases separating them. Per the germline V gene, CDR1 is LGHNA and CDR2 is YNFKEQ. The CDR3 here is CASSQDVAAADYGYTF. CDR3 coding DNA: TGTGCCAGCAGCCAAGATGTTGCCGCCGCTGACTATGGCTACACCTTC.

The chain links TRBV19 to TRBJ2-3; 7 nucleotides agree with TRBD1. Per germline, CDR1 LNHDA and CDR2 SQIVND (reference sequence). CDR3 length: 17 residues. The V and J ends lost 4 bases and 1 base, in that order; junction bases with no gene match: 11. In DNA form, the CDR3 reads TGTGCCAGTAGTACCCTCGCCCGAGACAGGGGCACAGATACGCAGTATTTT. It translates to CASSTLARDRGTDTQYF.

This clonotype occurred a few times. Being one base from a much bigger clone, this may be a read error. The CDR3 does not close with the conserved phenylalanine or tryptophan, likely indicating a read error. The CDR3 region has the DNA TGCAGTGCCCCCTCCGGGACAGGGGCCACAGTATATAGCAATCAGCCCCAGCATTGT. Translation: CSAPSGTGATVYSNQPQHC. The V gene is TRBV20-1, the J gene TRBJ1-5, with 10 bases matching TRBD1. CDR1 DFQATT and CDR2 SNEGSKA come from the germline V gene (reference sequence). This CDR3 is 19 amino acids long. V lost 6 bases to trimming and J lost 0 bases; unmatched junction nucleotides: 17.

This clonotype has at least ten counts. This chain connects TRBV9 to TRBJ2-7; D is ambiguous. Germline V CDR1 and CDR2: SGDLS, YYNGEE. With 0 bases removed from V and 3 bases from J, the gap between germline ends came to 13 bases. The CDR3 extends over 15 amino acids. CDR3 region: CASSVDLGQRYEQYF. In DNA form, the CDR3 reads TGTGCCAGCAGCGTAGACCTAGGGCAGCGCTACGAGCAGTACTTC.

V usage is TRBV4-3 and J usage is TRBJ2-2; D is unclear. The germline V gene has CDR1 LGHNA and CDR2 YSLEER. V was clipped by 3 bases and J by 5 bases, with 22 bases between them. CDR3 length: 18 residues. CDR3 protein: CASSHRPTKTWKTGELFF. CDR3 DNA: TGCGCCAGCAGCCACCGCCCCACTAAGACATGGAAAACCGGGGAGCTGTTTTTT.

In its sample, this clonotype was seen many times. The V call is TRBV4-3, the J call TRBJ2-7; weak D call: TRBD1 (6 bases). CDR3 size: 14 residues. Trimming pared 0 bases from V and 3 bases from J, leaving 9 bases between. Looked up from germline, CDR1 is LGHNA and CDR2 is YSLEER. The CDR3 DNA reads TGCGCCAGCAGCCAAGAACAGGGCTACTACGAGCAGTACTTC. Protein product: CASSQEQGYYEQYF.

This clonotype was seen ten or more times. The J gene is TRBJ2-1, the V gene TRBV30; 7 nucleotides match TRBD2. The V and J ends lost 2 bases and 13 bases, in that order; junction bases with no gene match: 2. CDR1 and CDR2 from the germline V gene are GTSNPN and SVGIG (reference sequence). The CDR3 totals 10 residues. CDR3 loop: CAWSRGSQFF. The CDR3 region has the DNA TGTGCCTGGAGTCGCGGGAGTCAGTTCTTC.

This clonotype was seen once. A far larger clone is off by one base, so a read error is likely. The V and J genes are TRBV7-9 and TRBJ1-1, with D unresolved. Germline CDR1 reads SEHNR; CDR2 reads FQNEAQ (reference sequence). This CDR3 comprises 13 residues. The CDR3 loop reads CTSSYSMNTEAFF. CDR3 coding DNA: TGTACCAGCAGCTACAGCATGAACACTGAAGCTTTCTTT.

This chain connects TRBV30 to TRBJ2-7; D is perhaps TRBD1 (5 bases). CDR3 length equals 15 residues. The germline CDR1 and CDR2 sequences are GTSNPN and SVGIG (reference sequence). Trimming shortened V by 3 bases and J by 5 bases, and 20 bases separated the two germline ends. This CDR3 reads CAWSPGWGDGDEQYF. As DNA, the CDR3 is TGTGCCTGGAGCCCAGGGTGGGGCGATGGGGACGAGCAGTACTTC.

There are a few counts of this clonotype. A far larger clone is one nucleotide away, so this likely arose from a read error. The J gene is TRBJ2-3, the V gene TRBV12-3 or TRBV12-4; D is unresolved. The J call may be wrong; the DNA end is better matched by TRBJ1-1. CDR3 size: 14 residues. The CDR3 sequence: CASSMDRRGDKAFF. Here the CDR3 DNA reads TGTGCCAGCAGCATGGACCGCCGTGGGGATAAAGCTTTCTTT.